This TCR beta chain was found in a study of OX40 agonist ivuxolimab in advanced cancers. Looking at the study overall: The costimulatory receptor OX40 (CD134) was targeted by ivuxolimab, a fully human IgG2 agonistic monoclonal antibody. Partial responses were achieved by three dose-escalation patients, of whom one had hepatocellular carcinoma and two had cutaneous melanoma. A male proportion of around 81% and a mean age of 60 years, ranging from about 20 to 79, were recorded for the dose-escalation cohort. Intravenous ivuxolimab was administered to patients every 2 weeks at six dose levels: 0.01, 0.1, 0.3, 1.5, 3 and 10 mg/kg. Peripheral TCRbeta sequencing was intended to test whether TCR sequence diversity was altered and clonal T-cell expansion was caused by ivuxolimab. Patients were allowed to have had prior anti-PD-1, anti-PD-L1 or anti-CTLA-4 therapy, and around 43% of the dose-escalation patients had been treated with checkpoint inhibitors. The monotherapy dose-escalation portion (N ≈ 57 patients) of the phase I ivuxolimab trial is reported in the paper. Of the approximately 54 patients in dose escalation, about 20 had hepatocellular carcinoma, about 15 had melanoma, 9 had renal cell carcinoma and 9 had head and neck cancer. The study at large found these results: Low levels of normalized T-cell clonal expansion were also seen in some patients who did not respond. The antigen specificity of the clonally expanded peripheral T cells was not determined. After ivuxolimab, more expanded clones were found on average in CD8+ T cells than in CD4+ T cells. At doses of 0.1 to 3.0 mg/kg, clonal expansion of both CD4+ and CD8+ blood T cells was observed from baseline to week 6. Partial responders in the 0.1-3.0 mg/kg groups had among the lowest normalized peripheral clonal expansion, especially among CD8+ T cells.

Genomic DNA was extracted from sorted cells for sequencing of the TCRbeta CDR3 region. The immunoSEQ Assay was used to sequence the TCRbeta CDR3 regions. This immuneACCESS table, as held by TCRdb, lists in-frame sequences with V and J called but not all clones. Of the missing ones, under half trace to an unresolved V gene in checked studies; the others have no known cause. The sample table holds tens of thousands of clones, of which approximately 80% were seen once. The ten top clones hold approximately 8% of the sample. On this clone itself: The target of this receptor is not known. No per-base quality is available; no much larger clone lies one base away.

Patients with a history of autoimmune disease or receiving systemic immunosuppression were excluded from the trial. Peripheral blood for TCR sequencing was collected from all dose cohorts at baseline, on cycle 4 day 1, and on cycle 7 day 1. Samples came from an open-label, multicenter, first-in-human phase I dose-escalation trial of ivuxolimab. Adults with locally advanced or metastatic melanoma, renal cell carcinoma, hepatocellular carcinoma or head and neck squamous cell carcinoma were enrolled in the trial. Before TCR sequencing, CD4+ T cells and CD8+ T cells were sorted from peripheral blood as separate populations. From the cysteine up to the phenylalanine, the CDR3 has a length of 15 residues. Just the 45-base CDR3 DNA is kept, in frame starting at base 1. CDR1 and CDR2 are drawn from the germline V gene: SGHRS, YFSETQ. The V end gives up 5 bases and the J end 4 bases, leaving 7 bases in the junction not matched to a gene.

The source was CD4+ or CD8+ T cells sorted from blood, collected in a trial of the OX40 agonist ivuxolimab. The chain is encoded by TRBV5-1 joined to TRBJ2-3, and TRBD1 matches 10 of the central bases. The sequence was collected from an adult with an advanced solid tumor such as melanoma, head and neck, liver or kidney cancer. The CDR3 is CASSRDRGTPDTQYF. The nucleotide sequence reads TGCGCCAGCAGTCGGGACAGGGGCACCCCAGATACGCAGTATTTT.